This T cell receptor (beta chain) was profiled in a study of human T cells and chemical hapten exposure (dated by TCRdb to 2020 to 2022). Regarding the study in general: For sensitization, 2% DPC in acetone was applied to a 2 cm by 2 cm area of upper inner arm skin. Patients additionally received weekly therapeutic DPC doses to the scalp throughout the roughly 25-week study period. Patch testing on the upper back used Finn chambers containing 0.01% DPC, with scoring done after 6 days according to International Contact Dermatitis Research Group standards. Most of the patients in the cohort were female, and the cohort covered alopecia areata with under or over 50% scalp involvement, alopecia totalis and alopecia universalis. Libraries were pooled for sequencing, and per-sample TCR yields varied mainly because of small differences in library volumes within the pool. The study tracked peripheral blood TCR repertoire changes in vivo during primary and secondary sensitization to the hapten diphenylcyclopropenone (DPC) in alopecia patients. Blood samples were taken from patients before sensitization (week 0) and at 2, 6 and about 24 weeks after DPC sensitization. For TCR sequencing, blood came from 25 to 30 alopecia patients at anywhere from one to four time points (pre-sensitization, 2, 6 and 24 weeks). Overall results and qualifications from the work: No change with DPC sensitization was found in the number of TCRs above 1 in 1000 frequency, and no evidence of global repertoire structure alterations was found. The number of PT1 expanded TCRs positively correlated with patch test score, significant at thresholds 8, 16 and 32 but not 4. After repeated subsampling, changes were observed in the strength of the expansion versus patch-test correlation and in the threshold at which the correlation became significant. Compared with pre-sensitization or healthy control sets, expanded TCRs formed significantly more large CDR3 similarity clusters, which is consistent with antigen-driven responses. Alopecia, a presumed autoimmune disease, was present in all patients, so the immune response of the patients might differ from that of healthy individuals.

The CDR3 goes from the cysteine to the phenylalanine over 14 residues. Just the 42-base CDR3 DNA is kept, in frame starting at base 1. CDR1 SQVTM and CDR2 ANQGSEA were looked up in the germline V gene. The V end loses 4 bases and the J end loses 4 bases, and a stretch of 14 bases separates them. For this clonotype: Its cognate antigen has yet to be identified. No base qualities exist here, and no much larger clone lies one base off it.

The method behind the library was RACE. TCRdb lists the instrument as NextSeq 500. Library preparation attached unique molecular identifiers to individual cDNA molecules for quantitative, reproducible TCR counting. Each blood RNA sample was used to sequence both TCR alpha and TCR beta chains. Per the source publication's procedure: A median of approximately 100,000 TCRs per sample was observed, with a range of roughly 23,224 to 750,000. V, J and CDR3 annotation of the TCR reads was performed with the Decombinator software suite. For the PS versus PT1 abundance plots, all samples were subsampled to the same number of TCRs (28,000). Expanded TCRs were defined as absent before sensitization and observed at least eight times at the 2-week time point. TCRdb reworked the public reads: Q25 trimming with fastp, MiXCR clone assembly, productive beta chains retained. All rows with the same CDR3 protein become a single entry with the most common DNA and genes. TCRdb's processing, not the authors' own work, is the source of the V and J calls. Present in this sample are 150,000 to 200,000 distinct CDR3 sequences, about 14% of which were seen just once. The leading ten clones occupy around 1.7% of the sample.

This specimen's time point label, per the study, means: patch test 1, 2 weeks after DPC sensitization. What this sample's treatment or condition label stands for: therapeutic diphenylcyclopropenone sensitization with weekly scalp DPC. At each patch-test visit, blood was drawn before the patch test was applied. Eligible patients were aged 18 to 70, diagnosed with alopecia, deemed suitable for DPC therapy, and excluded if pregnant. Unfractionated whole blood was collected in Tempus Blood RNA tubes, and total RNA was extracted from that blood. Here the chain combines TRBV29-1 and TRBJ2-4; the D gene could be TRBD1 or TRBD2, each one agreeing over 5 bases. The receptor comes from a woman aged 30 to 39 with alopecia areata. Some clones in this sample may be carry-over from other donors' samples. The sequencing here drew on whole blood, taken in connection with sensitization to the hapten diphenylcyclopropenone (DPC). This receptor carries the CDR3 CSVVFGAGKNIQYF. The DNA sequence is as follows: TGCAGCGTTGTATTCGGGGCTGGGAAAAACATTCAGTACTTC.